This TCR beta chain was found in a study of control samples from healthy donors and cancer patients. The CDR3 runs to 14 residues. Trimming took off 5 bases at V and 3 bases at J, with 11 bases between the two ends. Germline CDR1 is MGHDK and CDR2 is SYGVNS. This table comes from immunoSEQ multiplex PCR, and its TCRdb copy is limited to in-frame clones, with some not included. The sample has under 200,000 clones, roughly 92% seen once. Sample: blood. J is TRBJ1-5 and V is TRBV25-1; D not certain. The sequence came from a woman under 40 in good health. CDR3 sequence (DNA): TGTGCCAGCAGTTTATTGGGCTTCAATCAGCCCCAGCATTTT. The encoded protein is CASSLLGFNQPQHF.